The T cell receptor (beta chain) under discussion was sequenced for a study of cytomegalovirus exposure and HLA in healthy donors. 60 Vbeta and 13 Jbeta primers were used in PCR. Profiling relied on immunoSEQ multiplex PCR, and the TCRdb table lists in-frame clones only, not all of them. Here the sample spans around 130,000 clones, approximately 85% being singletons. Overall study results and limits: Many donors carried some public TCRs, although rarity characterized most TCR sequences.

Germline CDR1 and CDR2: SGHVS and FQNEAQ. The CDR3 spans 17 residues. Trimming shortened V by 7 bases and J by 2 bases, and 21 bases separated the two germline ends. Note on this clone: Its antigen is currently unknown.

The source is a woman aged 30 to 39 in good health and CMV-seropositive. The J gene is TRBJ2-1, the V gene TRBV7-8, with a tentative D call TRBD2 (6 bases). Sequenced sample: PBMCs. The CDR3 DNA sequence: TGTGCCAGCACCCTCGGCGCGCGTAGCGGCACCTACAATGAGCAGTTCTTC. Its protein is CASTLGARSGTYNEQFF.